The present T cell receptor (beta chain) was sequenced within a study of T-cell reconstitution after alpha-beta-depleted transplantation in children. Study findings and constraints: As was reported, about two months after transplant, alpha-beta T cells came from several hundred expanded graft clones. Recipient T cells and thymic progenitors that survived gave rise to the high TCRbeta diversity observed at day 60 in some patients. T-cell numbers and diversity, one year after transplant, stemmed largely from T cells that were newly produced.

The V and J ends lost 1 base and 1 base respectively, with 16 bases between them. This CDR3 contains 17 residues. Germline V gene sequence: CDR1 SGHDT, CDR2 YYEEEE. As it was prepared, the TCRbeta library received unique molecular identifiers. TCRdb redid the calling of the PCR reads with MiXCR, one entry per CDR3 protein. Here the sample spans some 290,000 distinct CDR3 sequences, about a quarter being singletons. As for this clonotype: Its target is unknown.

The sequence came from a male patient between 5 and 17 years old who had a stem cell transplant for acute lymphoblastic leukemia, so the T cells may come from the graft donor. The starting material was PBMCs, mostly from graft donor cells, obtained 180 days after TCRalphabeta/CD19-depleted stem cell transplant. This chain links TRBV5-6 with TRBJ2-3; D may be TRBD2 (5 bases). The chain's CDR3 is CASSLKSGIRRTDTQYF. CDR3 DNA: TGTGCCAGCAGCTTGAAATCCGGGATTCGTCGCACAGATACGCAGTATTTT.